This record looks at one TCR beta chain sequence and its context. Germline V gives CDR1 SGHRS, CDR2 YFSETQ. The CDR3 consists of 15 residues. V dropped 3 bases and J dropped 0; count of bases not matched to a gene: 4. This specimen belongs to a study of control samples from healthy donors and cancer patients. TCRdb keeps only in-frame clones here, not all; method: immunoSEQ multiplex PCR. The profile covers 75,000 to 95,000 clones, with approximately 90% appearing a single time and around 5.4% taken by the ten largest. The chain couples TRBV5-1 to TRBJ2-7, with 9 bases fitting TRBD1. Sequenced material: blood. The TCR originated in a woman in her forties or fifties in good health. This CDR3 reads CASSYRGRNSYEQYF. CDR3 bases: TGCGCCAGCAGCTACAGGGGGCGCAACTCCTACGAGCAGTACTTC. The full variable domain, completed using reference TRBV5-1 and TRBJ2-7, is KAGVTQTPRYLIKTRGQQVTLSCSPISGHRSVSWYQQTPGQGLQFLFEYFSETQRNKGNFPGRFSGRQFSNSRSEMNVSTLELGDSALYLCASSYRGRNSYEQYFGPGTRLTVT.